These 4 T cell receptor beta chains came from one sample sequenced in a study of T cell responses to AZD1222 COVID-19 vaccine. The data were produced by immunoSEQ multiplex PCR, yet TCRdb's version contains in-frame clones alone and is incomplete. The repertoire includes some 150,000 clones, roughly 88% of them detected once, and around 3.4% sits in the top ten. The sequences come from peripheral blood, collected on day 0 of MenACWY control vaccination. These receptors originate from an adult in good health.

The rearrangement links TRBV6-1 to TRBJ1-4, with TRBD1 identical over 7 bases. Germline V gives CDR1 MNHNS, CDR2 SASEGT. V shed 3 bases and J 5 bases; nucleotides not matched to a gene: 12. The CDR3 is 17 amino acids. In DNA, the CDR3 is TGTGCCAGCAGTGAGGAATACAGGGGCCCCTTCAATGAAAAACTGTTTTTT. Its translation is CASSEEYRGPFNEKLFF.

The chain recombines TRBV7-9 with TRBJ2-7, with TRBD2 matching over 10 bases. After removal of 3 bases from V and 3 bases from J, the junction contained 8 bases not matched to a gene. The CDR3 extends over 16 amino acids. In germline, CDR1 is SEHNR, CDR2 FQNEAQ (reference sequence). The CDR3 loop is CASSFTSSGRGYEQYF. CDR3 nucleotides: TGTGCCAGCAGCTTTACTTCTAGCGGGAGAGGCTACGAGCAGTACTTC.

The chain uses TRBV6-2 or TRBV6-3 and TRBJ2-3; perhaps TRBD1 as D (6 bases). The CDR3 loop spans 16 amino acids. Germline V gives CDR1 MNHEY, CDR2 SVGEGT. With 0 bases removed from V and 3 bases from J, the gap between germline ends came to 13 bases. The chain's CDR3 is CASSYSGDTLTDTQYF. CDR3 nucleotide sequence: TGTGCCAGCAGTTACTCCGGGGACACTCTAACAGATACGCAGTATTTT.

In DNA, the CDR3 is TGCGCCAGCAGCCCCGGGACGGCGGAAGAGACCCAGTACTTC. Its protein product is CASSPGTAEETQYF. The V gene is TRBV5-1, the J gene TRBJ2-5, with D perhaps given as TRBD1 or TRBD2 (5 bases each). Per the germline V gene, CDR1 is SGHRS and CDR2 is YFSETQ. The CDR3 covers 14 residues. Trimming left V 4 bases short and J 3 bases short, with 13 bases between. The full variable domain, rest sourced from reference TRBV5-1 and TRBJ2-5, is KAGVTQTPRYLIKTRGQQVTLSCSPISGHRSVSWYQQTPGQGLQFLFEYFSETQRNKGNFPGRFSGRQFSNSRSEMNVSTLELGDSALYLCASSPGTAEETQYFGPGTRLLVL.